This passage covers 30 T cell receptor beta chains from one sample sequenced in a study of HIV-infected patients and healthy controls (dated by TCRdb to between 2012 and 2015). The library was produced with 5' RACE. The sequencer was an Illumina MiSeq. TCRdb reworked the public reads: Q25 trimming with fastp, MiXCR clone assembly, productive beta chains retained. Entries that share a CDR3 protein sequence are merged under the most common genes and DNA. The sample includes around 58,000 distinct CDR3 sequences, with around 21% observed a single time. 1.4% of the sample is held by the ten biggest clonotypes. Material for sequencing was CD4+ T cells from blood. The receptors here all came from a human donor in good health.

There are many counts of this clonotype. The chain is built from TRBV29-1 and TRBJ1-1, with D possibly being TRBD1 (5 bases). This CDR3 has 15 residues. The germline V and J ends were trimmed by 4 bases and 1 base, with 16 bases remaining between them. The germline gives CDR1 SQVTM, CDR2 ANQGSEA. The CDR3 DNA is TGCAGCGTTGTCCAGGAGACAGTGGGGAACACTGAAGCTTTCTTT. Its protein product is CSVVQETVGNTEAFF. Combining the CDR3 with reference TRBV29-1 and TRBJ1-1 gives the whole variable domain SAVISQKPSRDICQRGTSLTIQCQVDSQVTMMFWYRQQPGQSLTLIATANQGSEATYESGFVIDKFPISRPNLTFSTLTVSNMSPEDSSIYLCSVVQETVGNTEAFFGQGTRLTVV.

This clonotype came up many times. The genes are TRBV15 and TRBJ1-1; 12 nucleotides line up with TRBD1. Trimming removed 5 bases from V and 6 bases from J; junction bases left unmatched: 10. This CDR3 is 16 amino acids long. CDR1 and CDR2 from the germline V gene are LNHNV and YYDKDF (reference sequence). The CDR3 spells CATSGSAGTGGSEAFF. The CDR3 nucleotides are TGTGCCACCAGCGGTTCCGCCGGGACAGGGGGCTCTGAAGCTTTCTTT.

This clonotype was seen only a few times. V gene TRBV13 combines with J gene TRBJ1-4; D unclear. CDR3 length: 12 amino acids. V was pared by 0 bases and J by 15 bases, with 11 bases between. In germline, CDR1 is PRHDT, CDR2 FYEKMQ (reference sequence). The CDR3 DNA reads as TGTGCCAGCAGCTTAGGTCGGACGGCATTGTTTTTT. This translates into CASSLGRTALFF.

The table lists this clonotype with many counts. The CDR3 reads CASSRGGSSGANVLTF. DNA for the CDR3: TGTGCCAGCAGTAGAGGAGGTTCCTCTGGGGCCAACGTCCTGACTTTC. V gene TRBV25-1 combines with J gene TRBJ2-6; D may be TRBD2 (5 bases). The CDR3 runs to 16 residues. In germline, CDR1 is MGHDK, CDR2 SYGVNS. V lost 5 bases and J 0 bases, leaving 11 bases between the germline ends.

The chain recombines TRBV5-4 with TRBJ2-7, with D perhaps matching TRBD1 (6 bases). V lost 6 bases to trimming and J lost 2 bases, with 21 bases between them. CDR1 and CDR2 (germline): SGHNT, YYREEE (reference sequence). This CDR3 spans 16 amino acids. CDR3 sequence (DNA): TGTGCCAGCACTCGGGGACATGGGACAAACGCCTACGAGCAGTACTTC. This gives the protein CASTRGHGTNAYEQYF.

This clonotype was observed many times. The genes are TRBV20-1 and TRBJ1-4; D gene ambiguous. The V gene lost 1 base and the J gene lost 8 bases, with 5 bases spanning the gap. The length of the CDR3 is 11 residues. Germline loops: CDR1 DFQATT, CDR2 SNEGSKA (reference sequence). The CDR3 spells CSARVLEKLFF. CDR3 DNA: TGCAGTGCTAGAGTGTTGGAAAAACTGTTTTTT.

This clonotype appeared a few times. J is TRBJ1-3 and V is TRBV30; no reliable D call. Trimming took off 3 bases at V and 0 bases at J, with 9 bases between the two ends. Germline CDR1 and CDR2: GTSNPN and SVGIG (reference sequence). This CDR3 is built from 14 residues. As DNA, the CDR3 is TGTGCCTGGAGGCCAGGCCACTCTGGAAACACCATATATTTT. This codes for CAWRPGHSGNTIYF.

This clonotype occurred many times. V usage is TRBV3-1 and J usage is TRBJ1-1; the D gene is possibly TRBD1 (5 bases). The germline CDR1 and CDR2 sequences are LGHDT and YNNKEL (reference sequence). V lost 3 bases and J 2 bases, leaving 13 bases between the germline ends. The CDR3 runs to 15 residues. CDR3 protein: CASSHFYRGNTEAFF. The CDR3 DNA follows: TGTGCCAGCAGCCATTTCTATAGGGGTAACACTGAAGCTTTCTTT.

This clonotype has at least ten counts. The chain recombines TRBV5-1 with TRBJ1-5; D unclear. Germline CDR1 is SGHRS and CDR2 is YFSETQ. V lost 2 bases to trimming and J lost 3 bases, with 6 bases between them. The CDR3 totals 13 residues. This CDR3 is CASSFSPNQPQHF. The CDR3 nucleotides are TGCGCCAGCAGCTTTTCCCCCAATCAGCCCCAGCATTTT.

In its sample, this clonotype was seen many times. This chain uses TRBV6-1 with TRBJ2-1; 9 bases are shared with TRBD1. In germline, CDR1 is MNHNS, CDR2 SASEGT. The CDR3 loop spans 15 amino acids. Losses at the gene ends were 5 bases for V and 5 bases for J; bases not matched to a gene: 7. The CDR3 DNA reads TGTGCCAGCAGTATTGGACAGGGGCTAAACAATGAGCAGTTCTTC. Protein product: CASSIGQGLNNEQFF.

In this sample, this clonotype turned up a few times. The CDR3 bases are TGCACAGCCCAGGGGAGTGGCTACGAGCAGTACTTC. This gives the protein CTAQGSGYEQYF. This chain uses TRBV20-1 with TRBJ2-7; perhaps TRBD1 as D (6 bases). This CDR3 region has 12 residues. CDR1 is DFQATT, CDR2 SNEGSKA, per germline (reference sequence).

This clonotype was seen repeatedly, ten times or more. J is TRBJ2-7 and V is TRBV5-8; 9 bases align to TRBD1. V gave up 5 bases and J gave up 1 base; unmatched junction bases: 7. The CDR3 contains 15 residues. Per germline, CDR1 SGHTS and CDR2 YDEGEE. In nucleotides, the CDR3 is TGTGCCAGCAGGGCCGGACAGGGGTTGTCCTACGAGCAGTACTTC. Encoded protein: CASRAGQGLSYEQYF. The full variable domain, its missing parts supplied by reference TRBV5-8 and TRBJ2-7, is EAGVTQSPTHLIKTRGQQATLRCSPISGHTSVYWYQQALGLGLQFLLWYDEGEERNRGNFPPRFSGRQFPNYSSELNVNALELEDSALYLCASRAGQGLSYEQYFGPGTRLTVT.

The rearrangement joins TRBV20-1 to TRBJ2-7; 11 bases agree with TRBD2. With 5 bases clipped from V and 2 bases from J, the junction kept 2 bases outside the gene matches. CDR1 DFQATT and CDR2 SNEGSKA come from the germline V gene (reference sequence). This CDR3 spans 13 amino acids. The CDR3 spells CSAGTSGTYEQYF. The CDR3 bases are TGCAGTGCTGGGACTAGCGGAACCTACGAGCAGTACTTC.

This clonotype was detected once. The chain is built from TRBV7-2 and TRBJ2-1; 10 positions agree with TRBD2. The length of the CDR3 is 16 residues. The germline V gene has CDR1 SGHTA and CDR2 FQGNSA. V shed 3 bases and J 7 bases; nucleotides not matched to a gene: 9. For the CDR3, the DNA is TGTGCCAGCAGCTTCGTCGTACTAGCGGGACAGAATGAGCAGTTCTTC. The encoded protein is CASSFVVLAGQNEQFF. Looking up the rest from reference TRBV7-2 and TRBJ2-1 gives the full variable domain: GAGVSQSPSNKVTEKGKDVELRCDPISGHTALYWYRQSLGQGLEFLIYFQGNSAPDKSGLPSDRFSAERTGGSVSTLTIQRTQQEDSAVYLCASSFVVLAGQNEQFFGPGTRLTVL.

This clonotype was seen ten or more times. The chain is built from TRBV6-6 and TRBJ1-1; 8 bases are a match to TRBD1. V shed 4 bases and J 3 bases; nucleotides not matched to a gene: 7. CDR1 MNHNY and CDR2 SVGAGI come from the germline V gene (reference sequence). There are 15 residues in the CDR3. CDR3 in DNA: TGTGCCAGCAGTTCTTATTCGGACAGGGACACTGAAGCTTTCTTT. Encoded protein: CASSSYSDRDTEAFF.

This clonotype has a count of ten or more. Here the CDR3 DNA reads TGTGCCAGCAGTTACTCTACAGGGGGCAGTGGCTACACCTTC. It yields the protein CASSYSTGGSGYTF. The chain joins TRBV6-5 to TRBJ1-2; TRBD1 matches at 9 bases. The CDR3 is 14 amino acids. The J segment lost 7 bases and the V segment lost 0 bases, leaving 3 bases of the junction unmatched. Germline CDR1 reads MNHEY; CDR2 reads SVGAGI.

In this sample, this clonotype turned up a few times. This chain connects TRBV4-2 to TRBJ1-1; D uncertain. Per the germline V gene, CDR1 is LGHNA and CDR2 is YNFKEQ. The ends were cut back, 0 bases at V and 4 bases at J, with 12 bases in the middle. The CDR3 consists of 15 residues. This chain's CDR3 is CASSQDLGLGTEAFF. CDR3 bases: TGTGCCAGCAGCCAAGATCTGGGGTTGGGCACTGAAGCTTTCTTT.

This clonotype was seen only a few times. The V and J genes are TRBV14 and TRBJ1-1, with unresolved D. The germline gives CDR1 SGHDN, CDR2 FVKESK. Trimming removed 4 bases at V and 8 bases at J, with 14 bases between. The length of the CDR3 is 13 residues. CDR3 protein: CASSPRTALEAFF. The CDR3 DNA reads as TGTGCCAGCAGCCCCCGAACAGCCCTAGAAGCTTTCTTT.

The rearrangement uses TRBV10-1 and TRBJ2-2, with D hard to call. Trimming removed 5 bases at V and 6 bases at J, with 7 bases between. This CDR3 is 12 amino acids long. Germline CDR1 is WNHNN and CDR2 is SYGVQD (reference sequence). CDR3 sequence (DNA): TGCGCCAGCAGTCCGCAGGCCGGGGAGCTGTTTTTT. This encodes CASSPQAGELFF.

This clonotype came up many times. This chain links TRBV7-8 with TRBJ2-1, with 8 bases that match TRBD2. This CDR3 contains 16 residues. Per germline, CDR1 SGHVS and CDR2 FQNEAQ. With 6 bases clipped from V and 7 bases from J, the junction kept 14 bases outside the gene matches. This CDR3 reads CASSPPLREGPNEQFF. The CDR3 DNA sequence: TGTGCCAGCAGTCCCCCTCTCCGGGAGGGCCCGAATGAGCAGTTCTTC.

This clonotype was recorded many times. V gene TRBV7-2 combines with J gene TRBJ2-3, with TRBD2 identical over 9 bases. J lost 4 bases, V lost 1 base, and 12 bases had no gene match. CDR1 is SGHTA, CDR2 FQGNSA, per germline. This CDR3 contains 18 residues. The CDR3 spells CASSLGSQGLAWSDTQYF. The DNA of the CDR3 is TGTGCCAGCAGCTTAGGCTCCCAGGGACTAGCATGGTCAGATACGCAGTATTTT.

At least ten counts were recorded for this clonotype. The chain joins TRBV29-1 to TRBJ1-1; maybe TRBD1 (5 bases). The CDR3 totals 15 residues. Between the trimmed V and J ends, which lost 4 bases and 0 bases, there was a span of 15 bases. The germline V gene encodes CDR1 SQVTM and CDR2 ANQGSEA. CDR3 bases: TGCAGCGTTGGCCCAGGGTGGGGAATGAACACTGAAGCTTTCTTT. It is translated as CSVGPGWGMNTEAFF.

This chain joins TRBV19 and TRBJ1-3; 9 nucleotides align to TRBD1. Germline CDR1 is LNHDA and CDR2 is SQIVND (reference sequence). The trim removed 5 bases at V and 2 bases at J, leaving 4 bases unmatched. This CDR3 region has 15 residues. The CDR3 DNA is TGTGCCAGTAGTCTGGGACAGGGTACTGGAAACACCATATATTTT. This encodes CASSLGQGTGNTIYF.

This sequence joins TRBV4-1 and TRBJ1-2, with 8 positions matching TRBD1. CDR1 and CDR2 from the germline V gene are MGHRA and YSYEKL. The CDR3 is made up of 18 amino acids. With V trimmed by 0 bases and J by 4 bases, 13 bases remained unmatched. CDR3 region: CASSQDTKPGQGRYGYTF. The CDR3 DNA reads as TGCGCCAGCAGCCAAGACACAAAGCCAGGACAGGGCCGCTATGGCTACACCTTC.

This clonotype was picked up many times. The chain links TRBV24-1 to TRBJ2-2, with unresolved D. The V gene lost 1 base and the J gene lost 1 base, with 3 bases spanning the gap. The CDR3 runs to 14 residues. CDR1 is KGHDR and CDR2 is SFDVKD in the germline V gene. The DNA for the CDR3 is TGTGCCACCAGTGATTTCCGGAACACCGGGGAGCTGTTTTTT. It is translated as CATSDFRNTGELFF.

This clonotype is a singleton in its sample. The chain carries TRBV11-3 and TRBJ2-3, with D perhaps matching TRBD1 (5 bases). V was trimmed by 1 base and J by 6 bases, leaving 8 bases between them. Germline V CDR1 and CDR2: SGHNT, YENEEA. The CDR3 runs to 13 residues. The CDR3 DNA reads TGTGCCAGCAGCTTAGGGGGCCTGGATACGCAGTATTTT. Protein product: CASSLGGLDTQYF.

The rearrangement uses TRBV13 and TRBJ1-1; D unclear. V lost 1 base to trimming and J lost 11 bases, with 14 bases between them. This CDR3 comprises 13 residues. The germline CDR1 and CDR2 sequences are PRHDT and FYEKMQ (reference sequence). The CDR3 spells CASSLEQQLGAFF. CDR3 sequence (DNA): TGTGCCAGCAGCTTAGAACAGCAGCTGGGGGCTTTCTTT.

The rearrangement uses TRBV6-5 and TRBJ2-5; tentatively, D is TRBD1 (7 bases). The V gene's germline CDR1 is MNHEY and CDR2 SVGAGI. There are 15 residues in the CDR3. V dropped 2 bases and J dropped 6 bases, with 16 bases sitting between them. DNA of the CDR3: TGTGCCAGCAGTTACGGAGGGGGCGACCCCCAGACCCAGTACTTC. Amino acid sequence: CASSYGGGDPQTQYF.

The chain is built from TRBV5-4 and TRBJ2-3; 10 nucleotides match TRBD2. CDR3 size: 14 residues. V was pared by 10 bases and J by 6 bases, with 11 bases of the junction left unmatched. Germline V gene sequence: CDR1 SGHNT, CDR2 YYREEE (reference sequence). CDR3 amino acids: CAVKRGGFEDTQYF. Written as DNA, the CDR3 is TGTGCCGTAAAGCGGGGGGGCTTTGAGGATACGCAGTATTTT.

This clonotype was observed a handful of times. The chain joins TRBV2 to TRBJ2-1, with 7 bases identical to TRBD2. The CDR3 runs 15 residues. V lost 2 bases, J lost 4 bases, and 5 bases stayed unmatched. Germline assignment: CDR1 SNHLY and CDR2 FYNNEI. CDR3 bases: TGTGCCAGCAGTGAACAGGGACTACCGTACAATGAGCAGTTCTTC. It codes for CASSEQGLPYNEQFF.